This passage covers 5 T cell receptor beta chains from one sample sequenced in a study of CD8 T cells in ankylosing spondylitis. MiXCR, applied by TCRdb to the 5' RACE reads, yields one record per CDR3 protein. The sample has 250,000 to 350,000 distinct CDR3 sequences, around 21% seen once. Sequencing was done on a sample of blood, either unsorted or a sorted T cell fraction (not recorded which). These TCRs come from a female donor with ankylosing spondylitis or in good health (not recorded which).

This clonotype was counted at least ten times. The chain combines TRBV7-2 with TRBJ2-2; 10 bases are a match to TRBD1. The CDR3 is 17 residues long. After removal of 2 bases from V and 8 bases from J, the junction contained 11 bases not matched to a gene. Germline CDR1 SGHTA, CDR2 FQGNSA. The CDR3 DNA follows: TGTGCCAGCAGCTTAAGCCCGGGGACAGGGGTAGGAGGGGAGCTGTTTTTT. Its protein product is CASSLSPGTGVGGELFF.

This clonotype has ten or more counts. The chain employs TRBV20-1 and TRBJ2-1; either TRBD1 or TRBD2 may fit D (5 bases each). The CDR3 consists of 15 residues. Per germline, CDR1 DFQATT and CDR2 SNEGSKA (reference sequence). V was pared by 6 bases and J by 4 bases, with 19 bases between. The CDR3 sequence is CSAPQRGGLYNEQFF. CDR3 DNA: TGCAGTGCCCCCCAGAGGGGCGGGTTGTACAATGAGCAGTTCTTC.

This chain links TRBV6-2 or TRBV6-3 with TRBJ2-6; D not certain. This CDR3 contains 15 residues. Trimming cost V 2 bases and J 2 bases, with 7 bases left between them. Per the germline V gene, CDR1 is MNHEY and CDR2 is SVGEGT. The CDR3 DNA follows: TGTGCCAGCAGTTACACGGAACCTGGGGCCAACGTCCTGACTTTC. It translates to CASSYTEPGANVLTF.

The V and J genes are TRBV6-2 or TRBV6-3 and TRBJ1-5, with D hard to call. This CDR3 is 13 amino acids long. Germline-derived CDR1 and CDR2 are MNHEY and SVGEGT. Trimming took off 2 bases at V and 7 bases at J, with 9 bases between the two ends. The CDR3 spells CASSYRPEQPQHF. The CDR3 DNA reads TGTGCCAGCAGTTACCGCCCTGAGCAGCCCCAGCATTTT.

The chain combines TRBV15 with TRBJ2-5; 11 bases fit TRBD2. Germline V gene data show CDR1 as LNHNV and CDR2 as YYDKDF (reference sequence). V was pared by 3 bases and J by 5 bases, with 2 bases of the junction left unmatched. This CDR3 is 14 amino acids long. CDR3 bases: TGTGCCACCAGCAGCGTAGCGGGAGGGGAGACCCAGTACTTC. Translation gives CATSSVAGGETQYF.